This T cell receptor (beta chain) was profiled in a study of Graves' ophthalmopathy and Graves' hyperthyroidism. As to this clonotype: Its specificity is unknown.

The authors amplified TCR beta CDR3 regions, and they did so from RNA transcripts for repertoire sequencing. Second-round multiplex PCR came after a first-round RT-PCR that employed HTBI primers. TCRdb independently ran MiXCR on the multiplex PCR reads; one entry per CDR3 protein. Here the sample spans about 700,000 distinct CDR3 sequences, roughly two fifths being singletons. Each donor who had ophthalmopathy showed moderate-to-severe activity, a CAS of ≥3, a NOSPECS of ≥4, and a duration under 3 months. PBMCs were isolated by Ficoll-Paque density gradient centrifugation, using 7.5 to 10 ml of fresh peripheral blood as the starting material. Germline loops: CDR1 MDHEN, CDR2 SYDVKM. Losses at the gene ends were 7 bases for V and 9 bases for J; bases not matched to a gene: 6. CDR3 length: 13 residues. Findings of the study overall: Blood also contained most of the expanded thyroid clonotypes above 0.001 frequency.

This TCR came from an adult man with Graves' ophthalmopathy. Material: peripheral blood. This chain uses TRBV28 with TRBJ2-7; 13 bases fit TRBD2. The CDR3 DNA reads as TGTGCCAGCACGAGACTAGCGGGGGGTGTGCAGTACTTC. Amino acid sequence: CASTRLAGGVQYF.